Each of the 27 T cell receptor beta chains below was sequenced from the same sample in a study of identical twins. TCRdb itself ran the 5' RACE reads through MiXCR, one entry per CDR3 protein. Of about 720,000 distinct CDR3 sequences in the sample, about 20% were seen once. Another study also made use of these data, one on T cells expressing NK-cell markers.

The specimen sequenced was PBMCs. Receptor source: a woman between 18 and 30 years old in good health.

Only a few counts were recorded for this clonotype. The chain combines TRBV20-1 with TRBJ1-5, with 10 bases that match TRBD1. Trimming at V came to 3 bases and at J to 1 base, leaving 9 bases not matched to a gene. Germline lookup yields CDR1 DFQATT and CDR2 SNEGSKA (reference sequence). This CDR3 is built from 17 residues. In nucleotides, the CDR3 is TGCAGTGCTAGGACCCCGGGACAGGGGTTAAGCAATCAGCCCCAGCATTTT. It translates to CSARTPGQGLSNQPQHF.

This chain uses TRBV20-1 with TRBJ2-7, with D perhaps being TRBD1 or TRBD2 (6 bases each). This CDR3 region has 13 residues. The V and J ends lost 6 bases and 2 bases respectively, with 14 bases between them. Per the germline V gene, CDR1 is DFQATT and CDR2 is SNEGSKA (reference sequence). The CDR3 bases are TGCAGTGCCGGAGGGGCAGGGGCCTACGAGCAGTACTTC. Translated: CSAGGAGAYEQYF.

CDR3 region: CASSFRTEGRNIQYF. For the CDR3, the DNA is TGTGCCAGCAGCTTCCGTACAGAGGGAAGAAACATTCAGTACTTC. The chain is built from TRBV7-8 and TRBJ2-4; TRBD2 is a possible D gene (5 bases). The V end was cut by 3 bases, the J end by 6 bases, with 15 bases between. This CDR3 contains 15 residues. Germline lookup yields CDR1 SGHVS and CDR2 FQNEAQ.

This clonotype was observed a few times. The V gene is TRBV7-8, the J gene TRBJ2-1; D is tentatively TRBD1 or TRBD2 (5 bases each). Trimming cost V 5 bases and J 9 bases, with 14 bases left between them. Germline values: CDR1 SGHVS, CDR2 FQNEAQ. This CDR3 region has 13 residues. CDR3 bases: TGTGCCAGCAGCGATGTTGGGGGTCTTGAGCAGTTCTTC. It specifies CASSDVGGLEQFF. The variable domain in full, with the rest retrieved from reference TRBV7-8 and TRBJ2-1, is GAGVSQSPRYKVAKRGQDVALRCDPISGHVSLFWYQQALGQGPEFLTYFQNEAQLDKSGLPSDRFFAERPEGSVSTLKIQRTQQEDSAVYLCASSDVGGLEQFFGPGTRLTVL.

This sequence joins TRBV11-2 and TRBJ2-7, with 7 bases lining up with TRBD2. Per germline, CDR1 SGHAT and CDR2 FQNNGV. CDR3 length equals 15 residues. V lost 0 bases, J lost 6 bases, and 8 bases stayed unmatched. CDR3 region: CASSLEAGPFSEQYF. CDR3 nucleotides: TGTGCCAGCAGCTTAGAAGCGGGGCCGTTTTCCGAGCAGTACTTC.

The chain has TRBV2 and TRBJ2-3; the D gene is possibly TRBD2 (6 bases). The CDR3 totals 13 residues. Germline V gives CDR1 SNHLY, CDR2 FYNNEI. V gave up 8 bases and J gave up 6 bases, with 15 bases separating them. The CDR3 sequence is CASLRRLVDTQYF. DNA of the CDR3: TGTGCCAGCCTCCGGAGACTAGTCGATACGCAGTATTTT.

The CDR3 region has the DNA TGCAGCGTGTCTTCCGGGCGCTCGTTTCAGCCCCAGCATTTT. It translates to CSVSSGRSFQPQHF. The J gene is TRBJ1-5, the V gene TRBV29-1; D not resolved. The germline gives CDR1 SQVTM, CDR2 ANQGSEA. V was clipped by 6 bases and J by 6 bases, with 18 bases between them. The CDR3 contains 14 residues.

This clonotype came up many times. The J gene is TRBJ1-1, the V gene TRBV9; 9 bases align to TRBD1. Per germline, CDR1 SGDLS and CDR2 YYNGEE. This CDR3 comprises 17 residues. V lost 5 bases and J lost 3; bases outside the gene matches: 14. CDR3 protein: CASRTRDRVGGDTEAFF. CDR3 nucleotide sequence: TGTGCCAGCAGGACCCGGGACAGGGTTGGTGGGGACACTGAAGCTTTCTTT.

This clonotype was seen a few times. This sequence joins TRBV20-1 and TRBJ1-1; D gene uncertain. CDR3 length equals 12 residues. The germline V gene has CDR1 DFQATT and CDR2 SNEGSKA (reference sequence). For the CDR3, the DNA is TGCAGCCCGGCAGCGAGGTCGGCTGAAGCTTTCTTT. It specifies CSPAARSAEAFF.

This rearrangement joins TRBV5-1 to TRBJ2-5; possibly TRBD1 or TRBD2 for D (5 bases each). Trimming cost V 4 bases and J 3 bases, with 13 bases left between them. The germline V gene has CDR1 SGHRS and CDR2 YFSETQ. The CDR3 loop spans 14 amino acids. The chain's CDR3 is CASSATVGEETQYF. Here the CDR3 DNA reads TGCGCCAGCAGCGCGACAGTGGGGGAAGAGACCCAGTACTTC.

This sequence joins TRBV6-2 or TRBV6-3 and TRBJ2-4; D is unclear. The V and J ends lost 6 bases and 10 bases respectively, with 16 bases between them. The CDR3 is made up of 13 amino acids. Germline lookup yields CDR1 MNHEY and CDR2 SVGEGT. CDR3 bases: TGTGCCAGCAGCCCCGGAACTGGGCGGATTCAGTACTTC. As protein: CASSPGTGRIQYF.

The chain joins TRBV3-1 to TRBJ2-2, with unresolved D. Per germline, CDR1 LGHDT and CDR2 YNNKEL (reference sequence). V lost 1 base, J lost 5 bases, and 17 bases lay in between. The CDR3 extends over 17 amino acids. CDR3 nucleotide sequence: TGTGCCAGCAGCCAAGGATTGTCTGGCGTGGGAACCGGGGAGCTGTTTTTT. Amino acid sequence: CASSQGLSGVGTGELFF. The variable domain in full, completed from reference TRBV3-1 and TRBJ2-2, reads DTAVSQTPKYLVTQMGNDKSIKCEQNLGHDTMYWYKQDSKKFLKIMFSYNNKELIINETVPNRFSPKSPDKAHLNLHINSLELGDSAVYFCASSQGLSGVGTGELFFGEGSRLTVL.

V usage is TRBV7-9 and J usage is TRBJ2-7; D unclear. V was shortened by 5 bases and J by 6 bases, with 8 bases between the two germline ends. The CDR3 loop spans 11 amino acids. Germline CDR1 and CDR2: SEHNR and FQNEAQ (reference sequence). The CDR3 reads CASSPSAEQYF. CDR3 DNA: TGTGCCAGCAGCCCCTCCGCCGAGCAGTACTTC.

The CDR3 spells CASRVRWETQYF. CDR3 coding DNA: TGTGCCAGCAGGGTCCGATGGGAGACCCAGTACTTC. V is TRBV2 and J is TRBJ2-5, with D unresolved. The CDR3 is 12 residues long. V was shortened by 6 bases and J by 5 bases, with 10 bases between the two germline ends. Germline CDR1 SNHLY, CDR2 FYNNEI. Full variable domain (missing parts from reference TRBV2 and TRBJ2-5): EPEVTQTPSHQVTQMGQEVILRCVPISNHLYFYWYRQILGQKVEFLVSFYNNEISEKSEIFDDQFSVERPDGSNFTLKIRSTKLEDSAMYFCASRVRWETQYFGPGTRLLVL.

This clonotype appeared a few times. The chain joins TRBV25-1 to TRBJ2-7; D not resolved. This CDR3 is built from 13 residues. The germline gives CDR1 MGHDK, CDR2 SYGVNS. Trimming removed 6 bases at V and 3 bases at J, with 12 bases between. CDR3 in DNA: TGTGCCAGCAGCGAAACGACCGGCTACGAGCAGTACTTC. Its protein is CASSETTGYEQYF.

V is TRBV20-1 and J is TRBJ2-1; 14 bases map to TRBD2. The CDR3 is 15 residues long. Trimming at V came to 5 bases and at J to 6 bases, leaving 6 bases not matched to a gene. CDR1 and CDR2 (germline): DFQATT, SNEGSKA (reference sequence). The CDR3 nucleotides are TGCAGTGCTCTCCAGACTAGCGGGAGGGGCAATGAGCAGTTCTTC. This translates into CSALQTSGRGNEQFF.

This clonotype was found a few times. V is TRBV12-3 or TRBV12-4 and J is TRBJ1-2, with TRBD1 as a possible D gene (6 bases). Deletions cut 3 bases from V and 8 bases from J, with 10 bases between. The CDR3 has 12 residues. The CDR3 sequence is CASSFDRWGYTF. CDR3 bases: TGTGCCAGCAGTTTTGACAGGTGGGGCTACACCTTC.

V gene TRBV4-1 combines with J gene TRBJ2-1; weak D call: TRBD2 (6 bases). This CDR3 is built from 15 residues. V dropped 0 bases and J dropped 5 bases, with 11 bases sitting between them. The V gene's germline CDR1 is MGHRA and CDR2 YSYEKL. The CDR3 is CASSQDPGVDNEQFF. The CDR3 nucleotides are TGCGCCAGCAGCCAAGATCCGGGGGTAGACAATGAGCAGTTCTTC.

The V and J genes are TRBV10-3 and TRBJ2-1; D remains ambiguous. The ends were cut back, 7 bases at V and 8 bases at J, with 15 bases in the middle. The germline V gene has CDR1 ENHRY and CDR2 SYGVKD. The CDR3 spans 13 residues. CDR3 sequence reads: CAITESSGDEQFF. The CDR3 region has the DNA TGTGCCATCACTGAATCCAGTGGAGATGAGCAGTTCTTC.

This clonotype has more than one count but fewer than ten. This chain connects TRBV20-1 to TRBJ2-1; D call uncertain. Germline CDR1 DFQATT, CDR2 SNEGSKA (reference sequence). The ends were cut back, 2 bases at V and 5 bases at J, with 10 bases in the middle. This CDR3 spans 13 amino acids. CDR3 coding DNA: TGCAGTGCTAGAAGTACGGGTCACAATGAGCAGTTCTTC. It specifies CSARSTGHNEQFF.

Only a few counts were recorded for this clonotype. The CDR3 sequence is CATELSLGSNQPQHF. CDR3 sequence (DNA): TGTGCCACAGAGTTGTCCCTTGGAAGCAATCAGCCCCAGCATTTT. The rearrangement links TRBV7-2 to TRBJ1-5; D is unclear. V dropped 10 bases and J dropped 1 base, with 17 bases sitting between them. This CDR3 has 15 amino acids. Germline V CDR1 and CDR2: SGHTA, FQGNSA. Full variable domain (outside the CDR3, taken from reference TRBV7-2 and TRBJ1-5): GAGVSQSPSNKVTEKGKDVELRCDPISGHTALYWYRQSLGQGLEFLIYFQGNSAPDKSGLPSDRFSAERTGGSVSTLTIQRTQQEDSAVYLCATELSLGSNQPQHFGDGTRLSIL.

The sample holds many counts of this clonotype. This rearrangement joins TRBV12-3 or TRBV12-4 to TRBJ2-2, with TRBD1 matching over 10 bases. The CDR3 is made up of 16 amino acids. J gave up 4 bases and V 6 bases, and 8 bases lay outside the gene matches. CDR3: CASSYRQGAGTGELFF. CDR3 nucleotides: TGTGCCAGCAGCTATCGACAGGGGGCCGGCACCGGGGAGCTGTTTTTT.

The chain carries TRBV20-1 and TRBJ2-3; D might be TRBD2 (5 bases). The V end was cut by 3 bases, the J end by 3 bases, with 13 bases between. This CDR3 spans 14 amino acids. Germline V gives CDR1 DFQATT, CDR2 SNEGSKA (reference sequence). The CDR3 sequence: CSASTGVRTDTQYF. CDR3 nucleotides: TGCAGTGCTAGCACCGGGGTTCGAACAGATACGCAGTATTTT.

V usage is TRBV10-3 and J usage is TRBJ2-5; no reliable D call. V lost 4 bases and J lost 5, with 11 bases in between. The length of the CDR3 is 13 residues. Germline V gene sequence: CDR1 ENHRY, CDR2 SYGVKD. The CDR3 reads CAISVSAEETQYF. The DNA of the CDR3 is TGTGCCATCAGTGTTTCGGCGGAGGAGACCCAGTACTTC.

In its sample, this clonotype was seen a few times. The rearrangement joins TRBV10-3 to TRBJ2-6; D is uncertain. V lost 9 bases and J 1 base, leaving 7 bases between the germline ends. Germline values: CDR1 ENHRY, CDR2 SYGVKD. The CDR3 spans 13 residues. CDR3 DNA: TGTGCCATTGGGCCATCTGGGGCCAACGTCCTGACTTTC. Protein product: CAIGPSGANVLTF.

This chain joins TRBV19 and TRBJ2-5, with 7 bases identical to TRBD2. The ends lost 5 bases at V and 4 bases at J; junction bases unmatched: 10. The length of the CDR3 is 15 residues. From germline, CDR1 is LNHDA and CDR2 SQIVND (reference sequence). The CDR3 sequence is CASSLSAGAVETQYF. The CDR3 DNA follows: TGTGCCAGTAGTCTTTCGGCGGGAGCAGTAGAGACCCAGTACTTC.

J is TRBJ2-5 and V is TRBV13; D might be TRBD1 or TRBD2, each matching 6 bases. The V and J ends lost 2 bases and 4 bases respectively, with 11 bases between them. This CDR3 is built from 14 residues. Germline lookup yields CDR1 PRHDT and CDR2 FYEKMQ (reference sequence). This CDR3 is CASSLQGTSETQYF. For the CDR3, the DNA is TGTGCCAGCAGCTTACAGGGGACTTCAGAGACCCAGTACTTC.